This T cell receptor (beta chain) originates from a study of CXCR3-negative and CXCR3-positive naive CD8 T cells. Study conclusions and caveats: Both naive subsets showed comparably high diversity, and memory CD8+ cells showed much lower diversity. CXCR3-negative and CXCR3-positive naive cells shared comparable TRBV-TRBJ usage, but memory cells did not.

The CDR3 extends over 14 amino acids. Germline loops: CDR1 DFQATT, CDR2 SNEGSKA (reference sequence). Of note for this clonotype: Its antigen is not known.

The sorter processed each CD8+ T cell subset in triplicate at roughly 280,000 cells apiece. With UMI labels, 5' RACE was used to prepare the TRB cDNA libraries. With the 5' RACE reads reprocessed, TCRdb shows one record per CDR3 protein and no DNA. This sample contains about 62,000 distinct CDR3 sequences. The material sequenced was naive CXCR3- CD8+ T cells from blood. Subset of the sample: CD45RO-CCR7+CD27+CD95- naive CD8+ T cells lacking CXCR3 (TNR3-). The sequence was collected from a human donor in good health. Some clones in this sample may be carry-over from other donors' samples. The chain links TRBV20-1 to TRBJ2-7; the D call from TCRdb, TRBD1, cannot be confirmed without DNA. The CDR3 loop is CSVALTGITYEQYF.